Given below is one T cell receptor beta chain in context. This clone was detected only a few times. Its antigen target is currently unknown. The record has no base qualities; no much larger clone is one base away. CDR1 and CDR2, looked up from the germline V gene, are KGHSH and LQKENI. From its cysteine to its phenylalanine, the CDR3 spans 13 amino acids. Only the CDR3 DNA is retained, 39 bases long and in frame from the first base. Trimming at the junction amounts to 8 bases on V and 3 bases on J, and the germline ends lie 13 bases apart. TCR beta libraries were generated from genomic DNA with the immunoSEQ kit, following the manufacturer's recommendations. Library preparation used a first multiplex PCR with proprietary primers, then a second PCR adding unique barcodes, with bead cleanups after each round. Each sample batch included a kit-provided positive control reaction and a negative control reaction. The final libraries were assessed on an Agilent 4200 TapeStation D1000 ScreenTape, pooled by volume, and quantified by qPCR. Sequencing was performed on an Illumina NextSeq500 using a MidOutput 150-cycle cartridge, with 156 Read1 cycles, 15 Index1 cycles, and the kit custom primers. The pooled library was loaded at around 1 pM with roughly 19% PhiX control spiked in. In the original analysis: The vendor-processed data were analyzed in R, and a clonotype was defined as all T cells that share the same CDR3 nucleotide sequence. In the clone abundance analyses, frequencies were normalized to the 10,000 most abundant clones in each sample. Before analysis, public T cell clones were removed, and these numbered fewer than six per sample on average. A difference in abundance of at least 32-fold between compartments was used to define tumor-enriched and baseline blood-enriched clonotypes. A beta-binomial differential abundance model was applied to find clonotypes that expanded or contracted between blood time points. The Baroni-Urbani and Buser coefficient was used to measure tumor-blood repertoire similarity, and groups were compared with two-tailed Wilcoxon tests in R. TCRdb took this table from immuneACCESS and kept in-frame rearrangements with V and J called. Such tables lack part of the clones; where checked against another copy, unresolved V genes explain under half of the gap, and the rest is unexplained. V, J and clone size were drawn from that table, and D and trimming were deduced from the DNA. For this sample the table gives about 140,000 clones, of which around four fifths were detected only once. The ten most abundant clones make up roughly 23% of the sample.

These data originate in a study of radiation and T cells in renal cell carcinoma (TCRdb year 2020). About the investigation overall: Samples came from a clinical trial, in which primary renal cell carcinomas received 15 Gy stereotactic body radiation therapy followed by nephrectomy 4 weeks later. Across all 50 or so samples, 4,000,000 or so unique CDR3 nucleotide sequences encoding about 2.7 million unique CDR3 amino acid sequences were identified. A total of around 50 samples underwent TCR beta sequencing, made up of 25 or so tumors and about 27 peripheral blood samples. The paper's findings and limits, for the study overall: Tracking of blood repertoire dynamics stopped at three to five weeks after treatment, with no follow-up past that point. In blood, the top tumor clonotypes increased between baseline and 2 weeks post-radiation and then shrank by 4 weeks, which suggests that tumor-resident clones expanded only transiently. No pretreatment tumor biopsies were available, so the baseline intratumoral presence of clonotypes could not be determined. The single-armed trial design could not address effects of radiation dose or scheduling on the TCR repertoire.

The time point label of this sample denotes: baseline pretreatment blood. This specimen's treatment or condition label, interpreted: 15 Gy SBRT to primary tumor, nephrectomy 4 weeks later. Serial peripheral blood from radiation-treated patients was sampled at baseline, 2 weeks and 4 weeks after SBRT to track tumor-enriched clonotypes. All patients had renal cell carcinoma with clear cell pathology. Genomic DNA for TCR sequencing was prepared using the QIAamp DNA Blood Mini Kit (Qiagen). Samples were included in the analyses only if all quality control checks were passed. The TCR comes from a woman aged 50 to 65 with renal cell carcinoma. Material: blood, obtained from a patient whose treatment included radiotherapy and nephrectomy. The chain is encoded by TRBV18 joined to TRBJ1-2; possibly the D gene is TRBD1, per 6 matching bases. This receptor carries the CDR3 CASLEGEDYGYTF. The DNA sequence is TGTGCCAGCCTGGAGGGGGAGGACTATGGCTACACCTTC.